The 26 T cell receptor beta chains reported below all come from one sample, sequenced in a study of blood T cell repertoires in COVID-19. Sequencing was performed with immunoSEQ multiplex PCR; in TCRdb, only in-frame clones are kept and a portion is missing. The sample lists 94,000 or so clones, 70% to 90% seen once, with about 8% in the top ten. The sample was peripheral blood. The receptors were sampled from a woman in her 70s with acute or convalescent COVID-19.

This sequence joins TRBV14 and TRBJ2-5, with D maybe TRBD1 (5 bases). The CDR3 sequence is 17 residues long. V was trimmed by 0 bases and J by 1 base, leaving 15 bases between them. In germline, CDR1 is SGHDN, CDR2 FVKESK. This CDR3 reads CASSQEVTGSPQETQYF. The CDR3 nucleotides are TGTGCCAGCAGCCAAGAGGTCACAGGTTCCCCCCAAGAGACCCAGTACTTC. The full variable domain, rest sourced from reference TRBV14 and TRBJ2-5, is EAGVTQFPSHSVIEKGQTVTLRCDPISGHDNLYWYRRVMGKEIKFLLHFVKESKQDESGMPNNRFLAERTGGTYSTLKVQPAELEDSGVYFCASSQEVTGSPQETQYFGPGTRLLVL.

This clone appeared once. The CDR3 here is CASSLAGAYNEQFF. The CDR3 nucleotides are TGTGCCAGCAGTCTAGCGGGAGCGTACAATGAGCAGTTCTTC. The chain recombines TRBV3-1 (or the pseudogene TRBV3-2) with TRBJ2-1; 10 bases agree with TRBD2. This CDR3 has 14 amino acids. V gave up 6 bases and J gave up 4 bases; unmatched junction bases: 3. Germline V CDR1 and CDR2: LGHDT, YNNKEL (reference sequence).

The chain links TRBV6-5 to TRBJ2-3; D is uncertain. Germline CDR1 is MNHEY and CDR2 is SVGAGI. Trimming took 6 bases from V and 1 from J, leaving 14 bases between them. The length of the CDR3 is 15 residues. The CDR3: CASSTDGDGTDTQYF. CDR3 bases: TGTGCCAGCAGCACAGACGGCGACGGCACAGATACGCAGTATTTT.

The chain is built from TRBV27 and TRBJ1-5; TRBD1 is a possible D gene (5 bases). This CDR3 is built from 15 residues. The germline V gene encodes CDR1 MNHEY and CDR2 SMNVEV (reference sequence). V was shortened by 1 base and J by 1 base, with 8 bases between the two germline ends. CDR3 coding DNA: TGTGCCAGCAGTTTATTTGGGGGGAGCAATCAGCCCCAGCATTTT. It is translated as CASSLFGGSNQPQHF.

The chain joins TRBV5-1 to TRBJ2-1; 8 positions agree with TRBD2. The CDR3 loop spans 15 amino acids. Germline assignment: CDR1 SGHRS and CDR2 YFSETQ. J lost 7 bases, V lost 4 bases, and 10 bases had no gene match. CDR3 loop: CASSLGTSKMNEQFF. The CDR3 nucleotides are TGCGCCAGCAGCCTCGGGACTAGTAAGATGAATGAGCAGTTCTTC.

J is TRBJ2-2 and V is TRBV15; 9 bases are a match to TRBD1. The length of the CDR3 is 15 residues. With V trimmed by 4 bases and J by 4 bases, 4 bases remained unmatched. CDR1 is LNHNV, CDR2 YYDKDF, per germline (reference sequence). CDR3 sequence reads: CATSTWDRATGELFF. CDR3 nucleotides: TGTGCCACCAGCACGTGGGACAGGGCCACCGGGGAGCTGTTTTTT.

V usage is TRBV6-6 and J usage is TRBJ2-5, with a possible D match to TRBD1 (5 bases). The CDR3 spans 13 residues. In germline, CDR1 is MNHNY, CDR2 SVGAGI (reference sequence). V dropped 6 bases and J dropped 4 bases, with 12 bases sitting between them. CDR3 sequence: CASRQGYGETQYF. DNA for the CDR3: TGTGCCAGCAGGCAGGGTTACGGAGAGACCCAGTACTTC.

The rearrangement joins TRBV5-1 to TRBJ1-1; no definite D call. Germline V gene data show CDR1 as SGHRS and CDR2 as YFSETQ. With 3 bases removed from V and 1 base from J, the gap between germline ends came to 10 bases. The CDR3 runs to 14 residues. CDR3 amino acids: CASSWRTQNTEAFF. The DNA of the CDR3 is TGCGCCAGCAGCTGGAGGACCCAGAACACTGAAGCTTTCTTT.

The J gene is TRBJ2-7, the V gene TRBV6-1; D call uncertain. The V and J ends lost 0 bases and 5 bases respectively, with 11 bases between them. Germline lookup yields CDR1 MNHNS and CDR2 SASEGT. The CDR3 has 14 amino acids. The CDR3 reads CASSEALSKNEQYF. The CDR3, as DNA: TGTGCCAGCAGTGAAGCGCTATCGAAGAACGAGCAGTACTTC.

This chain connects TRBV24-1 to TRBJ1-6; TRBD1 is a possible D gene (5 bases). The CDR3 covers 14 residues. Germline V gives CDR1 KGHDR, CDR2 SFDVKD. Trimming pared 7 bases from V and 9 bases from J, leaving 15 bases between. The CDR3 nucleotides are TGTGCCACCAGGGACTACTTGGGGGGTTCACCCCTCCACTTT. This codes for CATRDYLGGSPLHF.

CDR3 nucleotide sequence: TGTGCCAGTAATACAGGGACATACAATTCACCCCTCCACTTT. Translated, it gives CASNTGTYNSPLHF. V is TRBV6-5 and J is TRBJ1-6; weak D call: TRBD1 (6 bases). The germline V gene has CDR1 MNHEY and CDR2 SVGAGI. V dropped 9 bases and J dropped 7 bases, with 16 bases sitting between them. This CDR3 is built from 14 residues.

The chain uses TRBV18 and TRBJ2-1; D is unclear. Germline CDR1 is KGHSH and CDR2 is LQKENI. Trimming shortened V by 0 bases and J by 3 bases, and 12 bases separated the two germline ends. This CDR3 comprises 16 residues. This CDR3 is CASSPPSRSRYNEQFF. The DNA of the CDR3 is TGTGCCAGCTCACCACCGAGCCGGAGTCGCTACAATGAGCAGTTCTTC.

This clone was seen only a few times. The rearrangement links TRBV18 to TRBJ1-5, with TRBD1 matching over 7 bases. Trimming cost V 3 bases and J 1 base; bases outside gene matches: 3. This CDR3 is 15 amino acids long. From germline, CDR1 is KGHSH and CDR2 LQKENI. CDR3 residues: CASSPDRVSNQPQHF. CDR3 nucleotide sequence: TGTGCCAGCTCACCCGACAGGGTAAGCAATCAGCCCCAGCATTTT. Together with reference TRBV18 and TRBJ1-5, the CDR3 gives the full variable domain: NAGVMQNPRHLVRRRGQEARLRCSPMKGHSHVYWYRQLPEEGLKFMVYLQKENIIDESGMPKERFSAEFPKEGPSILRIQQVVRGDSAAYFCASSPDRVSNQPQHFGDGTRLSIL.

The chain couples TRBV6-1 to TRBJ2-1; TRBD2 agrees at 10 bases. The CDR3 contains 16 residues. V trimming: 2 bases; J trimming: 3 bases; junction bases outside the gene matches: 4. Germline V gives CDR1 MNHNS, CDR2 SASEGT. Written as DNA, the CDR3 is TGTGCCAGCAGTGAAACTCCTAGCGGGAGCTACAATGAGCAGTTCTTC. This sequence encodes CASSETPSGSYNEQFF.

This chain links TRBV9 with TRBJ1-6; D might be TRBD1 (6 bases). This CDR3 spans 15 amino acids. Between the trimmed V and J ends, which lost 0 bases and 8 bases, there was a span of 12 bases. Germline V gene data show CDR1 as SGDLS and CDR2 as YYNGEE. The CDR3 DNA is TGTGCCAGCAGCGTAGTACAGGGTGCGGATTCACCCCTCCACTTT. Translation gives CASSVVQGADSPLHF.

In DNA, the CDR3 is TGTGCCAGCATACCTGCGAGCAGGGGGCTATCGGCTTTCTTT. Protein sequence: CASIPASRGLSAFF. The chain joins TRBV2 to TRBJ1-1, with TRBD1 matching 8 bases. CDR1 and CDR2 (germline): SNHLY, FYNNEI. The CDR3 has 14 residues. The V and J ends lost 7 bases and 11 bases, in that order; junction bases with no gene match: 15.

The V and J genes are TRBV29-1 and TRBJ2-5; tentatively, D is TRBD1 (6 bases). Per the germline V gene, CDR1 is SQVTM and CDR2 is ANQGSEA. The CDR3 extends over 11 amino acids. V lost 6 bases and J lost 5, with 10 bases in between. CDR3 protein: CSVNRVETQYF. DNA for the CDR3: TGCAGCGTAAACAGGGTGGAGACCCAGTACTTC. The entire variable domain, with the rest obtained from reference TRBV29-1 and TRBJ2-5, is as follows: SAVISQKPSRDICQRGTSLTIQCQVDSQVTMMFWYRQQPGQSLTLIATANQGSEATYESGFVIDKFPISRPNLTFSTLTVSNMSPEDSSIYLCSVNRVETQYFGPGTRLLVL.

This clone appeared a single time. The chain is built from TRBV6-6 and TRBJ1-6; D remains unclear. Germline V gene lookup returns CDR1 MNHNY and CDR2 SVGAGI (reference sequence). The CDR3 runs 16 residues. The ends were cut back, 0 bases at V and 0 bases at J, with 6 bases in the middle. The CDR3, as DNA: TGTGCCAGCAGTTACTCTAGAGACTCCTATAATTCACCCCTCCACTTT. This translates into CASSYSRDSYNSPLHF.

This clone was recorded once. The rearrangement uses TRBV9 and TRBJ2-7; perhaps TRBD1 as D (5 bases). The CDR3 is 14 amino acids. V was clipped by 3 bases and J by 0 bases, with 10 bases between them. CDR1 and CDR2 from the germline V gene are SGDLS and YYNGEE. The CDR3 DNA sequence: TGTGCCAGCAGCGCAGGGTCATACTCCTACGAGCAGTACTTC. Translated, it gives CASSAGSYSYEQYF.

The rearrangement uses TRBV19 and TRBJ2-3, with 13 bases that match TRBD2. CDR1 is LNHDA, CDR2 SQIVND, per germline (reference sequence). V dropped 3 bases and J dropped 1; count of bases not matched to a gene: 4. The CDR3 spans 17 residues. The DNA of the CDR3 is TGTGCCAGTAGTATTAACGGACTAGCGGGGGGCACAGATACGCAGTATTTT. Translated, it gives CASSINGLAGGTDTQYF.

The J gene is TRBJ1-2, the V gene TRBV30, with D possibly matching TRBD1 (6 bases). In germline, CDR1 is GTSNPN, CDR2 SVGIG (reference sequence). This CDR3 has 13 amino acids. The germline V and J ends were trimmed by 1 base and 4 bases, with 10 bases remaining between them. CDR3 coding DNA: TGTGCCTGGAGTGGGGACACAATCTATGGCTACACCTTC. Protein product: CAWSGDTIYGYTF.

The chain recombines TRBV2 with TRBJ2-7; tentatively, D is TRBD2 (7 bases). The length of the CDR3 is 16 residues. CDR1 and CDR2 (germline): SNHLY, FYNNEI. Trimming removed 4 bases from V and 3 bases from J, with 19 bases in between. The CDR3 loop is CASSANPGGADYEQYF. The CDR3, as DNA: TGTGCCAGCAGTGCGAATCCGGGGGGCGCGGACTACGAGCAGTACTTC.

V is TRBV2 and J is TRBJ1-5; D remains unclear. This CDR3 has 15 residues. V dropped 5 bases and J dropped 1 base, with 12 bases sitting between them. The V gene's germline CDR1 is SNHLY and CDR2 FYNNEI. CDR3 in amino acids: CASSSSRSSNQPQHF. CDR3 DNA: TGTGCCAGCAGTTCATCCAGGTCGAGCAATCAGCCCCAGCATTTT.

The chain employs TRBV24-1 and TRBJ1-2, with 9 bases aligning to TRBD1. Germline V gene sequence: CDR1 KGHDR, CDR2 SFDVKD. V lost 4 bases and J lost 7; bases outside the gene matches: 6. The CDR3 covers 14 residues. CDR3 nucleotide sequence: TGTGCCACCAGTGACCCGGGGACAGGGTTTGGCTACACCTTC. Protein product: CATSDPGTGFGYTF.

The CDR3 spells CAWSLGQPYTF. As DNA, the CDR3 is TGTGCCTGGAGCTTAGGACAACCCTACACCTTC. The chain employs TRBV30 and TRBJ1-2; maybe TRBD1 (5 bases). This CDR3 region has 11 residues. Trimming pared 3 bases from V and 10 bases from J, leaving 12 bases between. Germline-derived CDR1 and CDR2 are GTSNPN and SVGIG (reference sequence).

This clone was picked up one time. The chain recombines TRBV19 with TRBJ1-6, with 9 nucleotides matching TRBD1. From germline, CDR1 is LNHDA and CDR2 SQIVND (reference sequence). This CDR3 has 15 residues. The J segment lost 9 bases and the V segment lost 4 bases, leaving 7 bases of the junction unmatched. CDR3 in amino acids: CASSTTGGYISPLHF. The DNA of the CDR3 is TGTGCCAGTAGTACCACAGGGGGCTACATTTCACCCCTCCACTTT.